This T cell receptor (beta chain) came from a study of shared T cell receptors in the human thymus. V was clipped by 1 base and J by 3 bases; unmatched bases: 5. The V gene's germline CDR1 is LGHNA and CDR2 YSLEER. The CDR3 has 17 residues. The repertoire was sequenced with immunoSEQ multiplex PCR; TCRdb's copy has only in-frame clones and lacks some. The table lists hundreds of thousands of clones, 70% to 90% of them singletons. These data are also associated with another study on human thymus T cells. That investigation notes: Within thymic and blood repertoires, V and J gene usage appeared to be biased.

Sequenced sample: thymocytes. This TCR was recovered from a boy under two years old with a congenital heart defect. The chain joins TRBV4-3 to TRBJ2-1, with 11 bases aligning to TRBD1. This CDR3 is CASSQVPDRGHYNEQFF. In DNA, the CDR3 is TGCGCCAGCAGCCAAGTGCCGGACAGGGGGCACTACAATGAGCAGTTCTTC.